This entry is about one TCR beta chain. This specimen comes from a study of blood T cell repertoires in COVID-19. On the study more broadly: Sources were T cells, B-cell-depleted T cells, or PBMCs; the material itself was cDNA or gDNA.

Participants were aged roughly 18 to 95 years, lived in about two dozen US areas, and enrolled virtually. Assignments of participants to cohorts depended upon their own reported clinical history. Under the authors' procedure: The authors estimated nucleated cell counts from reference gene primer amplification. The table came from immunoSEQ multiplex PCR; TCRdb's copy has only in-frame clones and leaves some out. V and J calls and clone size are given by that table; D and trimming were obtained from the DNA. The sample holds roughly 74,000 clones; roughly 90% are singletons and the top ten take 0.95% to 1.5%. This TCR came from a woman aged 45 to 65 with acute COVID-19. Sequencing input: PBMCs or T cells enriched from blood (not recorded which).

Here the CDR3 DNA reads TGCGCCAGCAGCCAAGATTTTCCGGGAGGGCCTACAGATACGCAGTATTTT. Translating it yields CASSQDFPGGPTDTQYF. This rearrangement joins TRBV4-1 to TRBJ2-3, with TRBD2 identical over 8 bases. The CDR3 has 17 amino acids. Germline CDR1 is MGHRA and CDR2 is YSYEKL. V was clipped by 0 bases and J by 3 bases; unmatched bases: 8.